The subject of this entry is one T cell receptor beta chain. The entry originates in a study of T cells expressing NK-cell markers. For the study at large: Sequenced donors, eight in total, included seven who were HCMV-seropositive and one who was seronegative.

The CDR3 sequence is 15 residues long. No DNA is given; TCRdb re-called the 5' RACE reads and lists each CDR3 protein once. Recorded here are 350,000 to 400,000 distinct CDR3 sequences; the top ten clones represent about 10%. The sequence was obtained from a woman aged 45-65 years in good health. Sample: blood T cells: a sorted CD56 or NKG2C T cell subset, CD4+ or CD8+ T cells, or bulk PBMC T cells (not recorded which). The chain couples TRBV12-3 or TRBV12-4 to TRBJ1-5; TCRdb selects TRBD1, and the lack of DNA leaves this call unchecked. CDR3 loop: CASSLTGDSNQPQHF.